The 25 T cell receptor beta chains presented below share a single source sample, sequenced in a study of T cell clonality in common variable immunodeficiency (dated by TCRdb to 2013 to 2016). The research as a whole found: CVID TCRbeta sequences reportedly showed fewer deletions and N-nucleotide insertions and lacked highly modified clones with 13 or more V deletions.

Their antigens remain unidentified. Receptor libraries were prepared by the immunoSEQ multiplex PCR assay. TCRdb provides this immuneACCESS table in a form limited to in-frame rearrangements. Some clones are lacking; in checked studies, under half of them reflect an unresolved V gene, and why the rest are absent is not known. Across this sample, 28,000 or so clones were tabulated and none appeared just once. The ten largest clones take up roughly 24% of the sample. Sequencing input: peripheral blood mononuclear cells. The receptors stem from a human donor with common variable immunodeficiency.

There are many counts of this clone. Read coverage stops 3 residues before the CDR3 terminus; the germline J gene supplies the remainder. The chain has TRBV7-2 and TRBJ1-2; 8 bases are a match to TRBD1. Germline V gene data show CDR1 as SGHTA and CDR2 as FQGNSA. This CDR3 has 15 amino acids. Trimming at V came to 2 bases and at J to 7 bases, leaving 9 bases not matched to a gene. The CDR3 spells CASSLSTGAPFGYTF. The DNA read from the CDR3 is TGTGCCAGCAGCTTATCGACAGGGGCGCCGTTTGGC.

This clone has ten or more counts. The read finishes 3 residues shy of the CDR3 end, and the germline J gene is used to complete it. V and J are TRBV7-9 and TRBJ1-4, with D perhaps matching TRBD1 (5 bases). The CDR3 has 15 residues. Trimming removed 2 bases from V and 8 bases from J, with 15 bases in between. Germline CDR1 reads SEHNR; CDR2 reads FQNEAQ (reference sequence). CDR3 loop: CASSLFASRGEKLFF. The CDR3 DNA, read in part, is TGTGCCAGCAGCTTATTTGCATCCCGGGGGGAAAAA.

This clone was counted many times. CDR3 sequence: CASSPTAGYEQYF. CDR3 DNA, as far as it was read: TGTGCCAGCAGCCCTACAGCGGGCTACGAG. The chain employs TRBV7-3 and TRBJ2-7; D is possibly TRBD2 (6 bases). Sequencing ends 3 residues short of the CDR3 end; the germline J gene provides the rest. Germline V gives CDR1 SGHTA, CDR2 FQGTGA. Trimming removed 5 bases at V and 3 bases at J, with 11 bases between. The CDR3 length is 13 residues.

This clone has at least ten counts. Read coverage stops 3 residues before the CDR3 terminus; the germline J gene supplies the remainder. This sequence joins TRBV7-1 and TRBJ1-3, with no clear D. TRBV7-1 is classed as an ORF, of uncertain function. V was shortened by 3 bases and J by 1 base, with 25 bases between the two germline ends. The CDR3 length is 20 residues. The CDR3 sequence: CASSSERSGVQDLSGNTIYF. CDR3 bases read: TGTGCCAGCAGCTCGGAGCGGTCCGGAGTTCAGGATCTTTCTGGAAACACC.

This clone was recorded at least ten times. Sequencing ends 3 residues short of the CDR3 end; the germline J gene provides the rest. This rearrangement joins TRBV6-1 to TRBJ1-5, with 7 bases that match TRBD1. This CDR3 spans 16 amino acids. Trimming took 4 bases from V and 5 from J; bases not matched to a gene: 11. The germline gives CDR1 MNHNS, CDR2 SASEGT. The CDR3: CASSATGRASYQPQHF. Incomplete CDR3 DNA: TGTGCCAGCAGTGCGACAGGGCGGGCATCTTATCAGCCC.

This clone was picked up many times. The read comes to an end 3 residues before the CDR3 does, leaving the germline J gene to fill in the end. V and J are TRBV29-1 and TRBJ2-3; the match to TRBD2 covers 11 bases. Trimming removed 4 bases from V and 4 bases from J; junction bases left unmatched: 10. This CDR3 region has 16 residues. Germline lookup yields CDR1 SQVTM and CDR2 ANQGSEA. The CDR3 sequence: CSVVGLAGGSADTQYF. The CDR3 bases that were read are TGCAGCGTTGTTGGGCTAGCGGGAGGTTCCGCAGATACG.

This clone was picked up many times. CDR3 residues: CASSARAGGREKLFF. CDR3 DNA (partial): TGTGCCAGCAGTGCCCGGGCAGGGGGCCGTGAAAAA. This chain connects TRBV6-1 to TRBJ1-4; 8 bases align to TRBD1. The read is 3 residues too short to cover the CDR3 end, so that end is filled in from the germline J gene. V lost 4 bases to trimming and J lost 7 bases; unmatched junction nucleotides: 8. Germline V gene data show CDR1 as MNHNS and CDR2 as SASEGT. This CDR3 contains 15 residues.

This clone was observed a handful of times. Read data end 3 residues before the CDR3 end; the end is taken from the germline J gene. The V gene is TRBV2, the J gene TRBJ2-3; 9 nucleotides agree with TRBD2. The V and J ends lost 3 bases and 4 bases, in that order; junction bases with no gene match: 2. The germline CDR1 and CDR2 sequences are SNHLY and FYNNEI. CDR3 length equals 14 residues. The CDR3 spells CASSDSGGADTQYF. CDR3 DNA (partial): TGTGCCAGCAGTGATAGCGGGGGCGCAGATACG.

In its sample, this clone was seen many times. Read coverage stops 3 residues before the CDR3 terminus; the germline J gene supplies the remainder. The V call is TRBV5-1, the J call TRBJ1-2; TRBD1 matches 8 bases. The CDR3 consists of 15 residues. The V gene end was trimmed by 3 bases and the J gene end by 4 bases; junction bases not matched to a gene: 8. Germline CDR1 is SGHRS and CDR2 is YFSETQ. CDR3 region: CASSSQGAQGYGYTF. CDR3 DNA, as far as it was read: TGCGCCAGCAGCTCTCAGGGGGCGCAGGGCTATGGC.

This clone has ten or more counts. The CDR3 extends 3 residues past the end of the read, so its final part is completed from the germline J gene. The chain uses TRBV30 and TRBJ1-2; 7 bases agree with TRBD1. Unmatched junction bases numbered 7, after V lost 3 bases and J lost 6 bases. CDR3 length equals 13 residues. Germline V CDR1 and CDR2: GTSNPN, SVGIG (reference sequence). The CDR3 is CAWSPQGGHGYTF. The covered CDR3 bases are TGTGCCTGGAGCCCCCAGGGGGGTCATGGC.

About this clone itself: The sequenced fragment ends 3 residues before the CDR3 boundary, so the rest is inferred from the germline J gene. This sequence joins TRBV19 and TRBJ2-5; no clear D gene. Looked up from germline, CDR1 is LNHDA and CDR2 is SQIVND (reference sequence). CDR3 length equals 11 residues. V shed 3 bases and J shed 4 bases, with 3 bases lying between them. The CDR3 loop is CASSISETQYF. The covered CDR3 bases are TGTGCCAGTAGTATCTCAGAGACC.

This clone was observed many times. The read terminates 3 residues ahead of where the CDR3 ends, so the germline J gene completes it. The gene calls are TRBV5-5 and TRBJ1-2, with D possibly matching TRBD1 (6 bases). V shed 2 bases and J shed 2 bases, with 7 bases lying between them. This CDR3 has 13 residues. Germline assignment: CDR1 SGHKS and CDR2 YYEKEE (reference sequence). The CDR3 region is CASSFGQNYGYTF. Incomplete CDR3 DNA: TGTGCCAGCAGCTTTGGACAGAACTATGGC.

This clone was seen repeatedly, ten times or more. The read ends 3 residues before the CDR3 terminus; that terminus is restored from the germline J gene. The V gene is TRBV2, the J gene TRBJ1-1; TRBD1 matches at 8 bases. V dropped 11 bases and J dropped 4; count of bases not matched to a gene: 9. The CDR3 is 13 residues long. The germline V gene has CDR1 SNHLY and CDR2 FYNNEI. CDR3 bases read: TGTGCCCGGACAGGGCGCGGAGGCACTGAA. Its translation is CARTGRGGTE. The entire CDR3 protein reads CARTGRGGTEAFF.

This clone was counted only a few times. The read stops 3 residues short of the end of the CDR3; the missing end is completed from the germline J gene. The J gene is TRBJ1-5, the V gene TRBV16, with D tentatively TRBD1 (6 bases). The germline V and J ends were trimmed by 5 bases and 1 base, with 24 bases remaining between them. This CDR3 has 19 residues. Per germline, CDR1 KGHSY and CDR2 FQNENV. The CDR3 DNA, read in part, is TGTGCCAGCAGCAGCCGACAGGCCCTACTAGAGTCGAGCAATCAGCCC. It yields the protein CASSSRQALLESSNQP. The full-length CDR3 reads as CASSSRQALLESSNQPQHF.

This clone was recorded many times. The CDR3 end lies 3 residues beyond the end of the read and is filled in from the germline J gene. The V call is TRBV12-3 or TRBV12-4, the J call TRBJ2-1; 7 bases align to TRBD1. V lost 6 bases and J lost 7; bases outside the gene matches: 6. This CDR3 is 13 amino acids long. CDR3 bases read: TGTGCCAGCAGCCCACTCAGGGGGAATGAG. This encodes CASSPLRGNE. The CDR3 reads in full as CASSPLRGNEQFF.

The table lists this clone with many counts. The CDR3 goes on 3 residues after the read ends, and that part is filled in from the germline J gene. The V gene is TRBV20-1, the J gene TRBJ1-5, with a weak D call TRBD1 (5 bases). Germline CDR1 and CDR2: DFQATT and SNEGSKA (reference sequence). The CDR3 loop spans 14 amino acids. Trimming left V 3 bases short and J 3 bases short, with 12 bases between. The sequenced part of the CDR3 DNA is TGCAGTGCTAGTCCCAGGGTCCTCAATCAGCCC. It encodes CSASPRVLNQP. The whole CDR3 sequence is CSASPRVLNQPQHF.

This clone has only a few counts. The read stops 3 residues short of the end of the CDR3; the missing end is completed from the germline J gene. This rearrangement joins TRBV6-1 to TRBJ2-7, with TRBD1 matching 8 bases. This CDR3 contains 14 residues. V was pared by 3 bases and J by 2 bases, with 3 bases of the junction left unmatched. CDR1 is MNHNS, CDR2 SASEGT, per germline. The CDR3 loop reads CASSDRGLTYEQYF. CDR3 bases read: TGTGCCAGCAGTGACAGGGGGCTTACCTACGAG.

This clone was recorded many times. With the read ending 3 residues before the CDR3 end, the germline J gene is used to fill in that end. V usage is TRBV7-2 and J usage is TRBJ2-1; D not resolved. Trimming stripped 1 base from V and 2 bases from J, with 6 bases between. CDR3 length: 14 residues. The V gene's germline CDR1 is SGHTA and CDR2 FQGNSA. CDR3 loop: CASSLDPAYNEQFF. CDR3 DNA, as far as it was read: TGTGCCAGCAGCTTAGATCCAGCCTACAATGAG.

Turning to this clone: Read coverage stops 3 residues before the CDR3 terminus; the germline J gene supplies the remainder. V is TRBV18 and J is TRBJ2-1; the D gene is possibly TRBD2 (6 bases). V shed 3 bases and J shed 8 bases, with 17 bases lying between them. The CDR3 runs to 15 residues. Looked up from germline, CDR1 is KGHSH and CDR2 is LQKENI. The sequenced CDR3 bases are TGTGCCAGCTCACCCTCAGTGGACTATCGGGATGAG. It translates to CASSPSVDYRDE. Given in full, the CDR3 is CASSPSVDYRDEQFF. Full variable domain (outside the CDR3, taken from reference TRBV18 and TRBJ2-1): NAGVMQNPRHLVRRRGQEARLRCSPMKGHSHVYWYRQLPEEGLKFMVYLQKENIIDESGMPKERFSAEFPKEGPSILRIQQVVRGDSAAYFCASSPSVDYRDEQFFGPGTRLTVL.

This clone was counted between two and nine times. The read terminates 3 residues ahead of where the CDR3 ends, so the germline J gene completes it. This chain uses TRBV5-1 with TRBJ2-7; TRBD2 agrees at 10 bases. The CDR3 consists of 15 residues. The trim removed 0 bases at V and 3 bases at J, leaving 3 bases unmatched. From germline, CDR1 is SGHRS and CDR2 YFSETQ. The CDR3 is CASSLGGLADYEQYF. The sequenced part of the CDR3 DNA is TGCGCCAGCAGCTTGGGAGGACTAGCGGACTACGAG.

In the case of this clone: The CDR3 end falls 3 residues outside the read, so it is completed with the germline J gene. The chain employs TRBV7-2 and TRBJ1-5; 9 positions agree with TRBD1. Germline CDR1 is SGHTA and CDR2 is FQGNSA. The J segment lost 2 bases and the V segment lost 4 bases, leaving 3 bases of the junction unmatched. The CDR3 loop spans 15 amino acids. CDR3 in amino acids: CASSSQGAGNQPQHF. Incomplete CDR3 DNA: TGTGCCAGCAGCTCACAGGGGGCGGGCAATCAGCCC.

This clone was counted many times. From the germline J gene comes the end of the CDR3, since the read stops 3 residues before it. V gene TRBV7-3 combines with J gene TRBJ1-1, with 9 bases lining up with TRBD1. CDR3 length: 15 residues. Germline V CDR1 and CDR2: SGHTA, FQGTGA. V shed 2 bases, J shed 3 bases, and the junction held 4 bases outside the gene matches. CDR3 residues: CASSLQGQGYTEAFF. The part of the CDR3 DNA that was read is TGTGCCAGCAGCTTACAGGGACAGGGATACACTGAA. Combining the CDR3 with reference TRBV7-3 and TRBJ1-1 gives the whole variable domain GAGVSQTPSNKVTEKGKYVELRCDPISGHTALYWYRQSLGQGPEFLIYFQGTGAADDSGLPNDRFFAVRPEGSVSTLKIQRTERGDSAVYLCASSLQGQGYTEAFFGQGTRLTVV.

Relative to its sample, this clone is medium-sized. The sequenced part of the CDR3 DNA is TGTGCCAGCGTTCCCGGACAGGCATCCTATGGC. Translation gives CASVPGQASYG. The entire CDR3 protein is CASVPGQASYGYTF. V usage is TRBV6-2 or TRBV6-3 and J usage is TRBJ1-2; the match to TRBD1 covers 7 bases. The read terminates 3 residues ahead of where the CDR3 ends, so the germline J gene completes it. CDR3 length: 14 amino acids. J gave up 4 bases and V 8 bases, and 10 bases lay outside the gene matches. From germline, CDR1 is MNHEY and CDR2 SVGEGT.

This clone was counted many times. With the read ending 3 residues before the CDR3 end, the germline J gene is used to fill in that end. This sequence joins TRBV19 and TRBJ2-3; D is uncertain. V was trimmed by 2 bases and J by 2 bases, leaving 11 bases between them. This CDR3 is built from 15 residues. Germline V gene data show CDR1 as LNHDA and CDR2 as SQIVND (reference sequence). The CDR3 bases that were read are TGTGCCAGTAGTATAATGGGCGCCACCACAGATACG. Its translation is CASSIMGATTDT. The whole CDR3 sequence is CASSIMGATTDTQYF.

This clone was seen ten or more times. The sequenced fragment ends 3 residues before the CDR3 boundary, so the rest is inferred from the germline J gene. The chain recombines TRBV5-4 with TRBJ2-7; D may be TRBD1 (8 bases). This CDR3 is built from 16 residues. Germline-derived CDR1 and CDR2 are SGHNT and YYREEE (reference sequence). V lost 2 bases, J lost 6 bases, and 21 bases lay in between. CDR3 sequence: CASSLPGGVGGSEQYF. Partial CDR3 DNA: TGTGCCAGCAGCTTACCAGGGGGCGTGGGAGGGTCCGAG.